This TCR beta chain was sequenced during a study of CD8+ T cells in alopecia areata. Findings of the study overall: Against the mouse data, patients shared TCRs less clearly, possibly for HLA reasons.

Concerning this clone: What it recognizes is unknown. Other DNA sequences in the same sample also yield this CDR3.

It was cDNA, reverse transcribed from extracted RNA, that served as the sequencing template. Assay used: immunoSEQ multiplex PCR; TCRdb lists only in-frame clones, some missing. The sample has roughly 180,000 clones; approximately 62% are singletons. The sample in question was CD4+ T cells sorted from blood, obtained at week 0. This clonotype was obtained from a human donor with alopecia areata.

The CDR3: CSVEGRYTDTQYF. CDR3 DNA: TGCAGCGTTGAAGGACGGTACACAGATACGCAGTATTTT. The rearrangement links TRBV29-1 to TRBJ2-3; D ambiguous. V was cut by 1 base and J by 2 bases, with 7 bases left in between. The CDR3 is 13 amino acids. The germline CDR1 and CDR2 sequences are SQVTM and ANQGSEA.